This entry lists 7 T cell receptor beta chains sequenced from one sample in a study of human T cells and chemical hapten exposure. TCRdb reanalysed the RACE reads using MiXCR and keeps one entry per CDR3 protein. The data show tens of thousands of distinct CDR3 sequences, 8.5% seen once. Indicated time point: patch test 2, 6 weeks after DPC sensitization. Described treatment: therapeutic diphenylcyclopropenone sensitization with weekly scalp DPC. This specimen was whole blood, taken in connection with sensitization to the hapten diphenylcyclopropenone (DPC). These receptors came from a woman aged 45-59 years with alopecia areata. Some clones in this sample may be carry-over from other donors' samples.

At least ten counts were recorded for this clonotype. The J gene is TRBJ1-1, the V gene TRBV4-2; tentative D call: TRBD1 (5 bases). Germline CDR1 is LGHNA and CDR2 is YNFKEQ. CDR3 length: 15 amino acids. With 7 bases removed from V and 3 bases from J, the gap between germline ends came to 18 bases. The DNA for the CDR3 is TGTGCCAGCACCAAAGGCCGCAGGGACGACACTGAAGCTTTCTTT. This encodes CASTKGRRDDTEAFF.

This chain connects TRBV7-9 to TRBJ1-1, with 8 positions matching TRBD1. V trimming: 2 bases; J trimming: 5 bases; junction bases outside the gene matches: 4. The CDR3 is 14 residues long. The germline CDR1 and CDR2 sequences are SEHNR and FQNEAQ (reference sequence). CDR3 loop: CASSLQGAGTEAFF. CDR3 nucleotides: TGTGCCAGCAGCTTACAGGGGGCTGGGACTGAAGCTTTCTTT.

The gene calls are TRBV7-2 and TRBJ1-1; a possible D gene is TRBD1 (6 bases). Trimming stripped 1 base from V and 5 bases from J, with 11 bases between. Looked up from germline, CDR1 is SGHTA and CDR2 is FQGNSA. CDR3 length: 14 residues. CDR3 protein: CASSLGPRGTEAFF. The CDR3 DNA follows: TGTGCCAGCAGCTTAGGCCCAAGGGGGACTGAAGCTTTCTTT.

The chain has TRBV20-1 and TRBJ2-7, with 10 bases aligning to TRBD2. The V and J ends lost 5 bases and 2 bases, in that order; junction bases with no gene match: 0. This CDR3 has 12 amino acids. Germline V gives CDR1 DFQATT, CDR2 SNEGSKA (reference sequence). CDR3 loop: CSALAGAYEQYF. Written as DNA, the CDR3 is TGCAGTGCTCTAGCGGGGGCCTACGAGCAGTACTTC.

This clonotype was recorded many times. The chain is built from TRBV6-5 and TRBJ2-2; 10 nucleotides line up with TRBD2. CDR3 size: 18 residues. The V gene's germline CDR1 is MNHEY and CDR2 SVGAGI. Trimming cost V 6 bases and J 0 bases; bases outside gene matches: 10. The CDR3, as DNA: TGTGCCAGCAGGCGGAGAGCTAGCGGGGGAACGAACACCGGGGAGCTGTTTTTT. Translation gives CASRRRASGGTNTGELFF.

The CDR3 is CASSSNQPQHF. The CDR3 DNA reads as TGTGCCAGCAGCAGCAATCAGCCCCAGCATTTT. The rearrangement links TRBV5-8 to TRBJ1-5; D is unclear. In germline, CDR1 is SGHTS, CDR2 YDEGEE. CDR3 length equals 11 residues. V lost 4 bases to trimming and J lost 1 base, with 0 bases between them.

This clonotype has more than one count but fewer than ten. V usage is TRBV7-6 and J usage is TRBJ2-5; D remains unclear. The V end was cut by 1 base, the J end by 5 bases, with 8 bases between. CDR1 is SGHVS, CDR2 FNYEAQ, per germline. This CDR3 has 13 residues. The CDR3 reads CASSLDTSETQYF. In nucleotides, the CDR3 is TGTGCCAGCAGCTTAGATACCTCCGAGACCCAGTACTTC.